This TCR beta chain was found in a study of somatic mutations in cytotoxic T cells in rheumatoid arthritis. Clones were read by immunoSEQ multiplex PCR, and TCRdb kept only the in-frame ones, dropping some. In the table there are about 14,000 clones, about nine tenths of which are singletons. Trimming cost V 5 bases and J 0 bases, with 13 bases left between them. The CDR3 consists of 15 residues. CDR1 is LNHDA and CDR2 is SQIVND in the germline V gene (reference sequence). The material sequenced was CD4+ T cells sorted from blood. The origin of this receptor is a man between 65 and 85 years old with rheumatoid arthritis. This chain connects TRBV19 to TRBJ1-1; maybe TRBD1 (5 bases). This chain's CDR3 is CASSPGSGMNTEAFF. As DNA, the CDR3 is TGTGCCAGTAGTCCAGGATCAGGGATGAACACTGAAGCTTTCTTT.